Shown below are 14 T cell receptor beta chains from a single sample sequenced in a study of blood T cells in healthy people across ages. A second PCR, run for 7 to 11 cycles, used a sample-barcoded 5' primer plus a J-beta primer mix. MiXCR, applied by TCRdb to the 5' RACE reads, yields one record per CDR3 protein. The table shows about 680,000 distinct CDR3 sequences, with around half occurring only once. Sequencing used blood. These receptor sequences come from a woman aged 55-70 years in good health.

In the case of this clonotype: One junction end disagrees with the germline gene, perhaps due to a read error. The V call is TRBV7-2, the J call TRBJ2-3, with D perhaps matching TRBD1 (5 bases). Germline V gene sequence: CDR1 SGHTA, CDR2 FQGNSA. CDR3 length equals 15 residues. As DNA, the CDR3 is TGTGCCAGCAGCTTACAGGCCACTTACACAGGTACGCAGTATTTT. Translated: CASSLQATYTGTQYF. The full variable domain, completed using reference TRBV7-2 and TRBJ2-3, is GAGVSQSPSNKVTEKGKDVELRCDPISGHTALYWYRQSLGQGLEFLIYFQGNSAPDKSGLPSDRFSAERTGGSVSTLTIQRTQQEDSAVYLCASSLQATYTGTQYFGPGTRLTVL.

V and J are TRBV5-1 and TRBJ2-3; TRBD2 aligns across 14 bases. The junction had 6 bases not matched to a gene; V was cut back by 2 bases and J by 4 bases. CDR1 is SGHRS and CDR2 is YFSETQ in the germline V gene. The CDR3 loop spans 17 amino acids. The CDR3 DNA sequence: TGCGCCAGCAGCTTTGGGACTAGCGGGAGAACTTCAGATACGCAGTATTTT. Amino acid sequence: CASSFGTSGRTSDTQYF.

This rearrangement joins TRBV28 to TRBJ2-7; D gene uncertain. CDR3 length: 11 residues. Per the germline V gene, CDR1 is MDHEN and CDR2 is SYDVKM. V was shortened by 1 base and J by 6 bases, with 4 bases between the two germline ends. CDR3 in amino acids: CASSLYSEQYF. CDR3 in DNA: TGTGCCAGCAGTTTATACTCCGAGCAGTACTTC.

The sample holds many counts of this clonotype. This chain joins TRBV27 and TRBJ1-2; D is ambiguous. The CDR3 is made up of 11 amino acids. Germline V gene data show CDR1 as MNHEY and CDR2 as SMNVEV (reference sequence). V lost 6 bases to trimming and J lost 5 bases, with 7 bases between them. The CDR3 DNA reads as TGTGCCAGCAGAGCAGATTATGGCTACACCTTC. This translates into CASRADYGYTF.

The chain is built from TRBV5-1 and TRBJ2-1; the D is unclear. V dropped 6 bases and J dropped 0 bases, with 13 bases sitting between them. The CDR3 runs 15 residues. CDR1 SGHRS and CDR2 YFSETQ come from the germline V gene. The CDR3 bases are TGCGCCAGCAAGAGCTCCGCCCGCTCCTACAATGAGCAGTTCTTC. This codes for CASKSSARSYNEQFF.

This clonotype occurred a few times. This may be a read error: a much more frequent sequence differs by one nucleotide. The chain couples TRBV29-1 to TRBJ2-5, with D unresolved. The germline V and J ends were trimmed by 6 bases and 11 bases, with 16 bases remaining between them. This CDR3 is built from 11 residues. CDR1 is SQVTM, CDR2 ANQGSEA, per germline. The CDR3 is CSVEIDNEQYF. CDR3 sequence (DNA): TGCAGCGTCGAGATAGACAATGAGCAGTACTTC.

This sequence joins TRBV15 and TRBJ1-1; no clear D gene. Germline assignment: CDR1 LNHNV and CDR2 YYDKDF (reference sequence). The length of the CDR3 is 15 residues. Deletions cut 5 bases from V and 7 bases from J, with 20 bases between. The CDR3 sequence is CATSPLGQLVGEAFF. The CDR3 DNA is TGTGCCACCAGCCCCCTCGGGCAGCTCGTAGGTGAAGCTTTCTTT.

The chain links TRBV20-1 to TRBJ2-7; TRBD2 is a possible D gene (6 bases). There are 13 residues in the CDR3. Trimming pared 6 bases from V and 2 bases from J, leaving 14 bases between. Germline-derived CDR1 and CDR2 are DFQATT and SNEGSKA (reference sequence). The CDR3 DNA reads as TGCAGTGCCGCCGTCCGGGAGCCCTACGAGCAGTACTTC. Its protein is CSAAVREPYEQYF.

This clonotype was detected only a few times. The rearrangement links TRBV7-3 to TRBJ2-1, with a possible D match to TRBD2 (6 bases). CDR1 SGHTA and CDR2 FQGTGA come from the germline V gene. The CDR3 is 15 amino acids. The ends were cut back, 2 bases at V and 3 bases at J, with 11 bases in the middle. DNA for the CDR3: TGTGCCAGCAGCTTACGGGAGTCTAGCTACAATGAGCAGTTCTTC. It codes for CASSLRESSYNEQFF.

This clonotype was seen only a few times. The chain couples TRBV20-1 to TRBJ2-5; 12 nucleotides match TRBD2. The J segment lost 9 bases and the V segment lost 5 bases, leaving 4 bases of the junction unmatched. Germline V gene sequence: CDR1 DFQATT, CDR2 SNEGSKA (reference sequence). This CDR3 is 12 amino acids long. The CDR3 region is CSAPGTSGPQYF. For the CDR3, the DNA is TGCAGTGCTCCCGGGACTAGCGGGCCCCAGTACTTC.

The chain carries TRBV12-3 or TRBV12-4 and TRBJ1-1; D is possibly TRBD1 (6 bases). The CDR3 consists of 16 residues. Trimming removed 5 bases from V and 6 bases from J, with 22 bases in between. The CDR3 loop is CASSQRTGRGNAEAFF. The CDR3 DNA is TGTGCCAGCAGTCAACGGACCGGCAGGGGCAACGCTGAAGCTTTCTTT.

This clonotype has just a few counts. The CDR3 protein is CASSLARGTGQNEQFF. The CDR3 nucleotides are TGTGCCAGCAGCTTAGCCCGGGGGACTGGTCAAAATGAGCAGTTCTTC. The rearrangement links TRBV11-3 to TRBJ2-1; TRBD2 might be the D (6 bases). Germline CDR1 and CDR2: SGHNT and YENEEA. V was shortened by 1 base and J by 7 bases, with 17 bases between the two germline ends. The CDR3 covers 16 residues.

J is TRBJ1-5 and V is TRBV6-6; D is possibly TRBD1 (5 bases). Per germline, CDR1 MNHNY and CDR2 SVGAGI (reference sequence). V lost 6 bases and J lost 1, with 19 bases in between. CDR3 size: 17 residues. CDR3 sequence: CASSPGMTPGSNQPQHF. The CDR3 nucleotides read TGTGCCAGCAGCCCAGGGATGACCCCCGGGAGCAATCAGCCCCAGCATTTT.

This clonotype has just a few counts. The DNA for the CDR3 is TGCAGCGTTGAGTACAGGGCCGCAGATACGCAGTATTTT. Translated, it gives CSVEYRAADTQYF. The V gene is TRBV29-1, the J gene TRBJ2-3; D may be TRBD1 (6 bases). The CDR3 consists of 13 residues. Trimming stripped 3 bases from V and 4 bases from J, with 11 bases between. The germline V gene encodes CDR1 SQVTM and CDR2 ANQGSEA.